This T cell receptor (beta chain) was recovered during a study of blood T cell repertoires in COVID-19. Overall study context: Researchers got acute and convalescent COVID-19 samples from the United States, Italy and Spain. Sources were T cells, B-cell-depleted T cells, or PBMCs; the material itself was cDNA or gDNA.

The cohort comprised adults aged 18 to 89 years residing in approximately 22 US areas. Two negative PCRs, clearance, or symptom resolution were required of recovered Cohort 3 donors. Some clones are missing from TCRdb's copy, which holds only in-frame ones; the method was immunoSEQ multiplex PCR. The top ten clones hold 2% to 3% of a sample with approximately 100,000 clones, approximately 86% of them seen once. Losses at the gene ends were 5 bases for V and 3 bases for J; bases not matched to a gene: 7. Germline V lookup: CDR1 SGHTA, CDR2 FQGNSA. The length of the CDR3 is 16 residues. The receptor was derived from a woman in her fifties or sixties who had recovered from COVID-19. The chain is built from TRBV7-2 and TRBJ2-1; 10 positions agree with TRBD2. The sample taken for sequencing was PBMCs or T cells enriched from blood (not recorded which). CDR3 residues: CASSPTSGTLYNEQFF. DNA for the CDR3: TGTGCCAGCAGCCCTACTAGCGGGACTCTCTACAATGAGCAGTTCTTC.